One and the same sample provided the 6 T cell receptor beta chains below, sequenced in a study of shared clonotypes between healthy human individuals. TCRdb's copy holds only in-frame clones and misses some; the assay was immunoSEQ multiplex PCR. The profile shows 330,000 or so clones, over 70% of them singletons. What was sequenced was memory CD4+ T cells sorted from blood. The subset denotes: CD45RA-negative fraction. Receptors originate from a man aged 25-40 years in good health.

V and J are TRBV28 and TRBJ2-4; D is uncertain. CDR1 and CDR2 from the germline V gene are MDHEN and SYDVKM. V was cut by 4 bases and J by 4 bases, with 5 bases left in between. The CDR3 length is 12 residues. The CDR3 bases are TGTGCCAGCAGTTACGGTAAAAACATTCAGTACTTC. Amino acid sequence: CASSYGKNIQYF.

The V gene is TRBV5-5, the J gene TRBJ1-4; possibly TRBD1 for D (6 bases). Trimming removed 4 bases from V and 4 bases from J, with 17 bases in between. CDR3 size: 16 residues. Germline CDR1 is SGHKS and CDR2 is YYEKEE (reference sequence). This chain's CDR3 is CASSPIGSGVNEKLFF. In nucleotides, the CDR3 is TGTGCCAGCAGCCCAATCGGGTCAGGGGTTAATGAAAAACTGTTTTTT.

The J gene is TRBJ2-5, the V gene TRBV5-1; TRBD1 agrees at 7 bases. The CDR3 loop spans 19 amino acids. The V gene's germline CDR1 is SGHRS and CDR2 YFSETQ. The V segment lost 5 bases and the J segment 2 bases; nucleotides outside the gene matches: 21. The CDR3 is CASSFKRPGNWGQQETQYF. The CDR3 bases are TGCGCCAGCAGTTTCAAACGACCGGGGAATTGGGGACAGCAAGAGACCCAGTACTTC.

V is TRBV4-1 and J is TRBJ2-2, with unresolved D. The CDR3 consists of 15 residues. V lost 5 bases and J lost 15, with 25 bases in between. The V gene's germline CDR1 is MGHRA and CDR2 YSYEKL. This CDR3 reads CASSAGEASYQKVFF. As DNA, the CDR3 is TGCGCCAGCAGCGCAGGAGAGGCGTCCTACCAGAAGGTGTTTTTT.

This chain links TRBV28 with TRBJ1-2, with 8 bases lining up with TRBD1. The V gene's germline CDR1 is MDHEN and CDR2 SYDVKM. Trimming cost V 6 bases and J 4 bases; bases outside gene matches: 7. The CDR3 consists of 14 residues. This chain's CDR3 is CASSETGVSYGYTF. The DNA for the CDR3 is TGTGCCAGCAGCGAGACAGGGGTGAGCTATGGCTACACCTTC.

The CDR3 spells CASSVRGRDGELFF. The CDR3 DNA reads TGTGCCAGCAGCGTCCGGGGGAGGGACGGGGAGCTGTTTTTT. The J gene is TRBJ2-2, the V gene TRBV9; 7 bases map to TRBD2. CDR1 and CDR2 (germline): SGDLS, YYNGEE. V lost 2 bases, J lost 7 bases, and 5 bases stayed unmatched. CDR3 length: 14 residues.